Below are 15 T cell receptor beta chains sequenced from a single sample in a study of T cell responses to AZD1222 COVID-19 vaccine. Sequencing was performed with immunoSEQ multiplex PCR; in TCRdb, only in-frame clones are kept and a portion is missing. Of approximately 100,000 clones in the sample, approximately 87% were seen once. This specimen was peripheral blood, taken on day 0 of AZD1222 vaccination. These TCRs come from an adult in good health.

This chain connects TRBV6-5 to TRBJ1-2, with 7 bases identical to TRBD1. CDR3 length equals 13 residues. CDR1 and CDR2 (germline): MNHEY, SVGAGI. The ends lost 6 bases at V and 4 bases at J; junction bases unmatched: 5. The CDR3 region has the DNA TGTGCCAGCAGCTACGGGACAGTCTATGGCTACACCTTC. This encodes CASSYGTVYGYTF.

The genes are TRBV7-9 and TRBJ2-5, with 11 nucleotides matching TRBD1. Per the germline V gene, CDR1 is SEHNR and CDR2 is FQNEAQ (reference sequence). The CDR3 length is 16 residues. V was clipped by 5 bases and J by 1 base; unmatched bases: 6. CDR3 DNA: TGTGCCAGCAGCACAAGGACAGGGGGCCCCCAAGAGACCCAGTACTTC. This encodes CASSTRTGGPQETQYF. The full variable domain, completed using reference TRBV7-9 and TRBJ2-5, is DTGVSQNPRHKITKRGQNVTFRCDPISEHNRLYWYRQTLGQGPEFLTYFQNEAQLEKSRLLSDRFSAERPKGSFSTLEIQRTEQGDSAMYLCASSTRTGGPQETQYFGPGTRLLVL.

The CDR3 is CASSIVGHGVRAQHF. The CDR3 region has the DNA TGTGCCAGTAGTATAGTCGGACACGGAGTGAGAGCCCAGCATTTT. The chain employs TRBV19 and TRBJ1-5, with D possibly matching TRBD1 (5 bases). V lost 1 base to trimming and J lost 11 bases, with 18 bases between them. Germline CDR1 is LNHDA and CDR2 is SQIVND (reference sequence). This CDR3 contains 15 residues.

The chain links TRBV6-5 to TRBJ1-3; no firm D call. Trimming took off 2 bases at V and 2 bases at J, with 13 bases between the two ends. Per the germline V gene, CDR1 is MNHEY and CDR2 is SVGAGI. This CDR3 comprises 16 residues. The CDR3 nucleotides read TGTGCCAGCAGTTACCCAGCCCGGCGTACTGGAAACACCATATATTTT. Amino acid sequence: CASSYPARRTGNTIYF.

V usage is TRBV6-6 and J usage is TRBJ1-1; D unclear. This CDR3 spans 16 amino acids. V lost 2 bases and J lost 1, with 14 bases in between. Germline CDR1 is MNHNY and CDR2 is SVGAGI (reference sequence). CDR3 amino acids: CASSYPVSWQNTEAFF. In DNA, the CDR3 is TGTGCCAGCAGTTACCCTGTTAGCTGGCAGAACACTGAAGCTTTCTTT.

This clone was observed a handful of times. V usage is TRBV7-9 and J usage is TRBJ1-2; TRBD1 agrees at 7 bases. J was trimmed by 1 base and V by 4 bases; bases with no gene match: 9. Germline V CDR1 and CDR2: SEHNR, FQNEAQ (reference sequence). The CDR3 sequence is 16 residues long. The CDR3 DNA sequence: TGTGCCAGCAGCTCCAGGGGGGGTTCTGATAACTATGGCTACACCTTC. It yields the protein CASSSRGGSDNYGYTF.

Written as DNA, the CDR3 is TGTGCCAGCAGCCCCCCCGGGGAGGTGTCCTCCTACAATGAGCAGTTCTTC. Encoded protein: CASSPPGEVSSYNEQFF. The V gene is TRBV7-2, the J gene TRBJ2-1; a possible D gene is TRBD2 (6 bases). Germline V gives CDR1 SGHTA, CDR2 FQGNSA. Trimming shortened V by 5 bases and J by 0 bases, and 17 bases separated the two germline ends. The CDR3 consists of 17 residues.

This clone showed up just once. The rearrangement links TRBV18 to TRBJ1-5; 7 bases fit TRBD1. V lost 3 bases to trimming and J lost 1 base; unmatched junction nucleotides: 6. The CDR3 has 16 residues. From germline, CDR1 is KGHSH and CDR2 LQKENI. CDR3 nucleotides: TGTGCCAGCTCACCCTCCCGACAGGGCAGCAATCAGCCCCAGCATTTT. Protein sequence: CASSPSRQGSNQPQHF.

The chain is built from TRBV7-8 and TRBJ2-2; D is unclear. This CDR3 is built from 16 residues. V was clipped by 5 bases and J by 7 bases, with 20 bases between them. The germline V gene encodes CDR1 SGHVS and CDR2 FQNEAQ. CDR3 sequence: CASSPAFGWADGELFF. The CDR3, as DNA: TGTGCCAGCAGCCCGGCCTTCGGGTGGGCGGACGGGGAGCTGTTTTTT.

This clone was found a few times. V is TRBV6-1 and J is TRBJ1-1; D might be TRBD1 (5 bases). V was pared by 1 base and J by 4 bases, with 10 bases between. CDR1 is MNHNS and CDR2 is SASEGT in the germline V gene. The CDR3 extends over 14 amino acids. CDR3: CASSEGQFLTEAFF. Written as DNA, the CDR3 is TGTGCCAGCAGTGAAGGACAGTTCCTCACTGAAGCTTTCTTT.

The V and J genes are TRBV28 and TRBJ2-5; weak D call: TRBD2 (5 bases). This CDR3 is 14 amino acids long. Per germline, CDR1 MDHEN and CDR2 SYDVKM. V was shortened by 5 bases and J by 2 bases, with 12 bases between the two germline ends. CDR3 in amino acids: CASSRPGRQETQYF. CDR3 bases: TGTGCCAGCAGTCGGCCGGGGAGACAAGAGACCCAGTACTTC.

The rearrangement joins TRBV7-2 to TRBJ1-3, with D perhaps matching TRBD1 (5 bases). V lost 1 base, J lost 4 bases, and 14 bases lay in between. The CDR3 length is 16 residues. Germline V lookup: CDR1 SGHTA, CDR2 FQGNSA. CDR3 sequence: CASSLGGRREGNTIYF. The CDR3 DNA reads TGTGCCAGCAGCTTAGGGGGCCGCAGGGAGGGAAACACCATATATTTT. Full variable domain (outside the CDR3, taken from reference TRBV7-2 and TRBJ1-3): GAGVSQSPSNKVTEKGKDVELRCDPISGHTALYWYRQSLGQGLEFLIYFQGNSAPDKSGLPSDRFSAERTGGSVSTLTIQRTQQEDSAVYLCASSLGGRREGNTIYFGEGSWLTVV.

The chain links TRBV2 to TRBJ1-2, with 7 nucleotides matching TRBD1. Germline assignment: CDR1 SNHLY and CDR2 FYNNEI. V dropped 3 bases and J dropped 7; count of bases not matched to a gene: 8. The CDR3 length is 14 residues. The CDR3 region has the DNA TGTGCCAGCAGTGAGTTGGCAGGGGGAGGTGGCTACACCTTC. Translated: CASSELAGGGGYTF.

In its sample, this clone was seen once. This chain links TRBV5-4 with TRBJ2-1, with TRBD1 matching 8 bases. This CDR3 region has 15 residues. CDR1 and CDR2 from the germline V gene are SGHNT and YYREEE (reference sequence). The trim removed 4 bases at V and 3 bases at J, leaving 6 bases unmatched. The DNA of the CDR3 is TGTGCCAGCAGCGCGGACAGGGCGGTCTACAATGAGCAGTTCTTC. Translated: CASSADRAVYNEQFF. Supplemented by reference TRBV5-4 and TRBJ2-1, the full variable domain reads ETGVTQSPTHLIKTRGQQVTLRCSSQSGHNTVSWYQQALGQGPQFIFQYYREEENGRGNFPPRFSGLQFPNYSSELNVNALELDDSALYLCASSADRAVYNEQFFGPGTRLTVL.

The chain employs TRBV10-3 and TRBJ2-5; D perhaps matches TRBD1 (5 bases). Trimming took off 6 bases at V and 0 bases at J, with 8 bases between the two ends. Per the germline V gene, CDR1 is ENHRY and CDR2 is SYGVKD. The CDR3 is 13 amino acids. The CDR3 loop is CAIRQGNQETQYF. The CDR3 DNA sequence: TGTGCCATCAGGCAGGGTAACCAAGAGACCCAGTACTTC.